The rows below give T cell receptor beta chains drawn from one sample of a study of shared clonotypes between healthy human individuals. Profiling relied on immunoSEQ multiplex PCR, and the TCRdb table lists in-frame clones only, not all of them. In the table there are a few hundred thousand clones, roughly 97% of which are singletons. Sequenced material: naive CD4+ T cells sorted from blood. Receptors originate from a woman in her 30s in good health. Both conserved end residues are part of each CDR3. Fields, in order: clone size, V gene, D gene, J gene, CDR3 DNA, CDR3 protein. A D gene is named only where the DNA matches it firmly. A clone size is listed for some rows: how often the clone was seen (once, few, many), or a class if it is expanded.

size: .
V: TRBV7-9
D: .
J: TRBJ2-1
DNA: TGTGCCAGCAGCCCCGCGGACGGGAACGGCTACAATGAGCAGTTCTTC
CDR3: CASSPADGNGYNEQFF

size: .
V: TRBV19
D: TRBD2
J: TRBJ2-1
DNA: TGTGCCAGTAATAAACCTGGCGGGAGGGTATATGAGCAGTTCTTC
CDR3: CASNKPGGRVYEQFF

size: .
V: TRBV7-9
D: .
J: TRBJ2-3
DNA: TGTGCCAGCAGCTTTGTCAGGGACGAAGATACGCAGTATTTT
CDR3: CASSFVRDEDTQYF

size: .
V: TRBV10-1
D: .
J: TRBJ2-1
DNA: TGCGCCAGCAGTGAGTCATCGGGGGAAAAGCAGTTCTTC
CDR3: CASSESSGEKQFF

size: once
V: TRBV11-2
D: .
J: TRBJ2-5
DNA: TGTGCCAGCAGCTTAGGCGTGGGGGGGCAGACCCAGTACTTC
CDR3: CASSLGVGGQTQYF

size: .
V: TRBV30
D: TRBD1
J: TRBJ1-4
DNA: TGTGCCTGGAGTGTTACAGGGGTTGTTGAAAAACTGTTTTTT
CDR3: CAWSVTGVVEKLFF

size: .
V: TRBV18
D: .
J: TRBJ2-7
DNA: TGTGCCAGCTCACAAAACGGGGGAATCGAGCAGTACTTC
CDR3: CASSQNGGIEQYF

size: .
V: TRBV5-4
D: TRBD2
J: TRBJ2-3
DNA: TGTGCCAGCAGTTGGTGGACTAGCGGGACAGATACGCAGTATTTT
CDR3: CASSWWTSGTDTQYF

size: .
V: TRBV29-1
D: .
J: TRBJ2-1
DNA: TGCAGCGCGACAGTAAACAATGAGCAGTTCTTC
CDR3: CSATVNNEQFF

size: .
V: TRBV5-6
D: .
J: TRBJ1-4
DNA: TGTGCCAGCAGCTTGGGGCTCGGTGAAAAACTGTTTTTT
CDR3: CASSLGLGEKLFF

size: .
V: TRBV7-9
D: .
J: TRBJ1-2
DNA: TGTGCCAGCAGCTTAATGGAACACGAGAACTATGGCTACACCTTC
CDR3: CASSLMEHENYGYTF